The 16 T cell receptor beta chains below all came from one sample that was sequenced in a study of memory CD4+ T cells and cytomegalovirus serostatus. The sort gate was single viable CD3+CD4+CD8-CD45RO+ cells for memory CD4+ T cells. The method was immunoSEQ multiplex PCR; TCRdb's version includes in-frame clones alone and lacks a portion of them. In the table there are about 80,000 clones, around 80% of which are singletons. Sequences were obtained from memory CD4+ T cells from blood. The receptor source for this set is an adult in good health and CMV-seronegative.

This clone was observed once. The chain carries TRBV5-1 and TRBJ1-2, with no clear D. This CDR3 is 15 amino acids long. Germline V lookup: CDR1 SGHRS, CDR2 YFSETQ. V lost 0 bases and J lost 0, with 9 bases in between. The CDR3 loop reads CASSLVAGANYGYTF. CDR3 nucleotide sequence: TGCGCCAGCAGCTTGGTGGCAGGAGCTAACTATGGCTACACCTTC.

The genes are TRBV6-1 and TRBJ1-2; unclear D gene. CDR1 MNHNS and CDR2 SASEGT come from the germline V gene. The CDR3 runs 16 residues. The V gene lost 2 bases and the J gene lost 0 bases, with 13 bases spanning the gap. This chain's CDR3 is CASSEMALNTNYGYTF. In DNA form, the CDR3 reads TGTGCCAGCAGTGAAATGGCACTAAACACTAACTATGGCTACACCTTC.

V gene TRBV6-6 combines with J gene TRBJ2-7, with 8 nucleotides matching TRBD1. This CDR3 region has 13 residues. The germline gives CDR1 MNHNY, CDR2 SVGAGI (reference sequence). The V and J ends lost 2 bases and 3 bases, in that order; junction bases with no gene match: 0. CDR3 sequence: CASSYDRGYEQYF. In DNA form, the CDR3 reads TGTGCCAGCAGTTACGACAGGGGCTACGAGCAGTACTTC.

The chain joins TRBV29-1 to TRBJ2-7; possibly TRBD1 or TRBD2 for D (5 bases each). CDR1 and CDR2 (germline): SQVTM, ANQGSEA. V lost 3 bases to trimming and J lost 3 bases, with 15 bases between them. The CDR3 covers 14 residues. The CDR3 region is CSVDRGKGDYEQYF. The CDR3 bases are TGCAGCGTTGACCGAGGGAAAGGGGACTACGAGCAGTACTTC.

The chain employs TRBV28 and TRBJ1-1, with 7 bases aligning to TRBD1. From germline, CDR1 is MDHEN and CDR2 SYDVKM. V shed 10 bases and J 5 bases; nucleotides not matched to a gene: 19. The CDR3 consists of 16 residues. The CDR3 sequence: CAILKGQSGVGTEAFF. Written as DNA, the CDR3 is TGTGCCATCCTTAAGGGACAGTCGGGGGTTGGAACTGAAGCTTTCTTT.

This sequence joins TRBV28 and TRBJ1-2; 10 bases are a match to TRBD1. V lost 6 bases to trimming and J lost 0 bases; unmatched junction nucleotides: 7. The CDR3 totals 16 residues. Germline V gene data show CDR1 as MDHEN and CDR2 as SYDVKM. CDR3 coding DNA: TGTGCCAGCAGCCGACGGGACAGGGGTCCTAACTATGGCTACACCTTC. Protein: CASSRRDRGPNYGYTF.

J is TRBJ1-2 and V is TRBV28; D may be TRBD1 (5 bases). The CDR3 runs to 16 residues. Germline-derived CDR1 and CDR2 are MDHEN and SYDVKM. Trimming cost V 5 bases and J 4 bases, with 20 bases left between them. This CDR3 reads CASSPPGRRAFYGYTF. The CDR3 bases are TGTGCCAGCAGTCCCCCCGGGCGCAGGGCGTTCTATGGCTACACCTTC.

J is TRBJ2-3 and V is TRBV11-3; no definite D call. Germline loops: CDR1 SGHNT, CDR2 YENEEA. This CDR3 is built from 11 residues. V was shortened by 5 bases and J by 6 bases, with 6 bases between the two germline ends. In nucleotides, the CDR3 is TGTGCCAGCAGCGGCGGCGATACGCAGTATTTT. This translates into CASSGGDTQYF.

The rearrangement joins TRBV4-1 to TRBJ2-3, with D possibly being TRBD1 (8 bases). Per the germline V gene, CDR1 is MGHRA and CDR2 is YSYEKL. The CDR3 totals 17 residues. Trimming cost V 4 bases and J 1 base, with 18 bases left between them. The CDR3 DNA follows: TGCGCCAGCAGCCGGGAGAACAGGGGGGGTGGCACAGATACGCAGTATTTT. As protein: CASSRENRGGGTDTQYF.

The CDR3 here is CASSRTGGLETQYF. The CDR3 DNA reads TGTGCCAGCAGCCGTACAGGGGGCCTGGAGACCCAGTACTTC. This chain uses TRBV7-2 with TRBJ2-5; 9 bases agree with TRBD1. The germline CDR1 and CDR2 sequences are SGHTA and FQGNSA. The V and J ends lost 5 bases and 5 bases, in that order; junction bases with no gene match: 6. This CDR3 comprises 14 residues.

The J gene is TRBJ1-1, the V gene TRBV9; 8 bases are a match to TRBD1. The CDR3 runs 14 residues. V shed 0 bases, J shed 11 bases, and the junction held 9 bases outside the gene matches. Germline CDR1 is SGDLS and CDR2 is YYNGEE. CDR3 residues: CASSVGTGSGVAFF. Written as DNA, the CDR3 is TGTGCCAGCAGCGTAGGGACAGGGTCGGGGGTGGCTTTCTTT.

V is TRBV7-2 and J is TRBJ2-7, with a tentative D call TRBD2 (6 bases). V was trimmed by 5 bases and J by 3 bases, leaving 14 bases between them. Germline V gene lookup returns CDR1 SGHTA and CDR2 FQGNSA. The CDR3 spans 14 residues. The CDR3 nucleotides are TGTGCCAGCAGCCTATCCGGGACTCTCTACGAGCAGTACTTC. Translated, it gives CASSLSGTLYEQYF.

CDR3 residues: CASSIRDRGSGANVLTF. The CDR3 coding sequence is TGTGCCAGTAGTATCCGGGACAGGGGTTCTGGGGCCAACGTCCTGACTTTC. The chain has TRBV19 and TRBJ2-6, with 10 bases identical to TRBD1. CDR1 and CDR2 from the germline V gene are LNHDA and SQIVND (reference sequence). V shed 3 bases and J 1 base; nucleotides not matched to a gene: 3. The CDR3 runs to 17 residues. The full variable domain, with the rest looked up from reference TRBV19 and TRBJ2-6, is DGGITQSPKYLFRKEGQNVTLSCEQNLNHDAMYWYRQDPGQGLRLIYYSQIVNDFQKGDIAEGYSVSREKKESFPLTVTSAQKNPTAFYLCASSIRDRGSGANVLTFGAGSRLTVL.

The chain carries TRBV30 and TRBJ1-4; tentative D call: TRBD1 (6 bases). CDR3 size: 14 residues. Germline assignment: CDR1 GTSNPN and CDR2 SVGIG (reference sequence). Trimming took 4 bases from V and 3 from J, leaving 12 bases between them. CDR3 sequence: CAWTIQGANEKLFF. The CDR3 nucleotides are TGTGCCTGGACCATACAGGGAGCTAATGAAAAACTGTTTTTT.

The chain employs TRBV5-4 and TRBJ2-5; 12 nucleotides align to TRBD2. Germline assignment: CDR1 SGHNT and CDR2 YYREEE (reference sequence). With 4 bases clipped from V and 1 base from J, the junction kept 5 bases outside the gene matches. The CDR3 has 16 amino acids. The CDR3 DNA reads as TGTGCCAGCAGCCACCTAGCGGGGGGGCCCCAAGAGACCCAGTACTTC. Translated: CASSHLAGGPQETQYF. Full variable domain (remainder filled in from reference TRBV5-4 and TRBJ2-5): ETGVTQSPTHLIKTRGQQVTLRCSSQSGHNTVSWYQQALGQGPQFIFQYYREEENGRGNFPPRFSGLQFPNYSSELNVNALELDDSALYLCASSHLAGGPQETQYFGPGTRLLVL.

This clone was seen a single time. The chain links TRBV5-5 to TRBJ2-7, with 12 bases lining up with TRBD1. The germline V gene encodes CDR1 SGHKS and CDR2 YYEKEE (reference sequence). This CDR3 contains 16 residues. Losses at the gene ends were 2 bases for V and 6 bases for J; bases not matched to a gene: 9. This CDR3 reads CASSFTPGQGAGEQYF. In DNA form, the CDR3 reads TGTGCCAGCAGCTTCACACCGGGACAGGGGGCAGGCGAGCAGTACTTC.